Each of the 26 T cell receptor beta chains below was sequenced from the same sample in a study of blood T cell repertoires in COVID-19. Produced via immunoSEQ multiplex PCR; TCRdb's table is partial and in-frame only. The sample yields more than 150,000 clones, roughly 80% seen once. Sequenced input: peripheral blood. These receptors all stem from a man in his fifties or sixties with acute or convalescent COVID-19.

V and J are TRBV7-9 and TRBJ2-5; D perhaps matches TRBD1 (6 bases). The CDR3 loop spans 16 amino acids. V lost 5 bases and J lost 4, with 20 bases in between. Germline V gene sequence: CDR1 SEHNR, CDR2 FQNEAQ (reference sequence). CDR3 sequence: CASSPTRKGERETQYF. CDR3 nucleotide sequence: TGTGCCAGCAGCCCGACCCGGAAGGGGGAGAGAGAGACCCAGTACTTC.

The chain employs TRBV5-6 and TRBJ2-7, with D perhaps TRBD2 (5 bases). Germline loops: CDR1 SGHDT, CDR2 YYEEEE. CDR3 length: 12 residues. Trimming shortened V by 4 bases and J by 7 bases, and 12 bases separated the two germline ends. The DNA of the CDR3 is TGTGCCAGCAGCCAACCTCCGGGGGAGCAGTACTTC. It encodes CASSQPPGEQYF.

The V gene is TRBV7-2, the J gene TRBJ1-1; D possibly corresponds to TRBD1 (5 bases). The CDR3 sequence is 14 residues long. Deletions cut 4 bases from V and 1 base from J, with 10 bases between. Germline lookup yields CDR1 SGHTA and CDR2 FQGNSA. The CDR3 nucleotides read TGTGCCAGCAGCTCCCAGACAGCGAACACTGAAGCTTTCTTT. This codes for CASSSQTANTEAFF.

This clone has a count of ten or more. Other DNA sequences in the sample encode the same CDR3. The V and J genes are TRBV19 and TRBJ1-5, with 9 bases identical to TRBD1. Germline values: CDR1 LNHDA, CDR2 SQIVND (reference sequence). The V segment lost 4 bases and the J segment 4 bases; nucleotides outside the gene matches: 5. The CDR3 runs 15 residues. The CDR3 region is CASSTSTGGNQPQHF. DNA for the CDR3: TGTGCCAGTAGTACATCGACAGGGGGAAATCAGCCCCAGCATTTT. Variable domain in full (rest from reference TRBV19 and TRBJ1-5): DGGITQSPKYLFRKEGQNVTLSCEQNLNHDAMYWYRQDPGQGLRLIYYSQIVNDFQKGDIAEGYSVSREKKESFPLTVTSAQKNPTAFYLCASSTSTGGNQPQHFGDGTRLSIL.

CDR3 amino acids: CASSHGGNEQFF. The DNA for the CDR3 is TGCGCCAGCTCGCACGGAGGGAATGAGCAGTTCTTC. The V gene is TRBV5-1, the J gene TRBJ2-1, with D possibly being TRBD2 (6 bases). This CDR3 contains 12 residues. The V end lost 7 bases, the J end lost 7 bases, and 12 bases lay between the germline ends. Per germline, CDR1 SGHRS and CDR2 YFSETQ.

The chain joins TRBV5-4 to TRBJ1-1; no reliable D call. There are 15 residues in the CDR3. The V end was cut by 0 bases, the J end by 0 bases, with 9 bases between. The germline CDR1 and CDR2 sequences are SGHNT and YYREEE (reference sequence). CDR3 loop: CASSLVARLNTEAFF. CDR3 bases: TGTGCCAGCAGCTTGGTTGCCAGGCTGAACACTGAAGCTTTCTTT.

The chain is built from TRBV5-1 and TRBJ2-1, with 10 bases fitting TRBD2. Per germline, CDR1 SGHRS and CDR2 YFSETQ. The V segment lost 0 bases and the J segment 2 bases; nucleotides outside the gene matches: 5. This CDR3 is 17 amino acids long. The CDR3 sequence is CASSLAPSGSTYNEQFF. DNA of the CDR3: TGCGCCAGCAGCTTGGCCCCTAGCGGGAGTACCTACAATGAGCAGTTCTTC.

The J gene is TRBJ2-3, the V gene TRBV6-5, with D unclear. CDR3 length equals 13 residues. V dropped 6 bases and J dropped 6 bases, with 13 bases sitting between them. CDR1 is MNHEY, CDR2 SVGAGI, per germline. CDR3 bases: TGTGCCAGCAGCGAGAACTTCGGGGATACGCAGTATTTT. Amino acids: CASSENFGDTQYF.

The chain employs TRBV2 and TRBJ1-2, with 10 nucleotides matching TRBD1. CDR1 is SNHLY, CDR2 FYNNEI, per germline. The ends lost 0 bases at V and 7 bases at J; junction bases unmatched: 11. The CDR3 is 17 residues long. The CDR3: CASSEAVGTGVRFGYTF. The CDR3 DNA reads TGTGCCAGCAGTGAAGCGGTTGGGACAGGGGTCCGATTTGGCTACACCTTC.

The chain employs TRBV7-9 and TRBJ2-3, with 7 bases identical to TRBD1. V shed 5 bases, J shed 3 bases, and the junction held 8 bases outside the gene matches. CDR3 length: 15 residues. Germline values: CDR1 SEHNR, CDR2 FQNEAQ (reference sequence). Here the CDR3 DNA reads TGTGCCAGCAGCACTTACAGGGGAAGGACAGATACGCAGTATTTT. This codes for CASSTYRGRTDTQYF.

J is TRBJ2-2 and V is TRBV18, with 7 nucleotides matching TRBD1. V trimming: 3 bases; J trimming: 1 base; junction bases outside the gene matches: 2. The germline V gene encodes CDR1 KGHSH and CDR2 LQKENI. The CDR3 has 15 residues. The CDR3 DNA follows: TGTGCCAGCTCACCTCGACAGGGGAACACCGGGGAGCTGTTTTTT. This translates into CASSPRQGNTGELFF.

This clone was seen more than once but under ten times. The chain is built from TRBV6-2 or TRBV6-3 and TRBJ2-3; 8 nucleotides agree with TRBD1. Germline V lookup: CDR1 MNHEY, CDR2 SVGEGT. The CDR3 has 15 amino acids. V shed 5 bases, J shed 2 bases, and the junction held 6 bases outside the gene matches. The CDR3 DNA is TGTGCCAGCAGTCCCTGGACAGGGACCACAGATACGCAGTATTTT. Translated, it gives CASSPWTGTTDTQYF.

This sequence joins TRBV7-9 and TRBJ1-4, with a tentative D call TRBD1 (6 bases). The CDR3 length is 15 residues. Germline values: CDR1 SEHNR, CDR2 FQNEAQ (reference sequence). The ends were cut back, 3 bases at V and 4 bases at J, with 12 bases in the middle. For the CDR3, the DNA is TGTGCCAGCAGCTTCCCGACAGGCCGTAATGAAAAACTGTTTTTT. Translating it yields CASSFPTGRNEKLFF.

This chain joins TRBV19 and TRBJ1-1; 7 bases are a match to TRBD1. Looked up from germline, CDR1 is LNHDA and CDR2 is SQIVND (reference sequence). The V segment lost 6 bases and the J segment 0 bases; nucleotides outside the gene matches: 4. There are 14 residues in the CDR3. CDR3: CASRRQGLNTEAFF. The DNA for the CDR3 is TGTGCCAGTAGGCGACAGGGTCTGAACACTGAAGCTTTCTTT.

The genes are TRBV5-1 and TRBJ2-3, with 11 bases that match TRBD2. The CDR3 sequence is 18 residues long. Germline V gives CDR1 SGHRS, CDR2 YFSETQ. The V segment lost 4 bases and the J segment 6 bases; nucleotides outside the gene matches: 16. CDR3 coding DNA: TGCGCCAGCAGCACCCGATCCTTAGCGGGGGGGCCGGCGGATACGCAGTATTTT. The encoded protein is CASSTRSLAGGPADTQYF.

The chain links TRBV4-2 to TRBJ1-1, with D unresolved. CDR1 LGHNA and CDR2 YNFKEQ come from the germline V gene. V lost 1 base and J 0 bases, leaving 9 bases between the germline ends. The CDR3 is made up of 15 amino acids. The CDR3 sequence is CASSQGASLNTEAFF. CDR3 DNA: TGTGCCAGCAGCCAAGGGGCCAGCCTGAACACTGAAGCTTTCTTT.

V is TRBV5-1 and J is TRBJ2-3; a possible D gene is TRBD2 (5 bases). The CDR3 covers 11 residues. Trimming removed 4 bases at V and 8 bases at J, with 8 bases between. Germline CDR1 and CDR2: SGHRS and YFSETQ. This CDR3 is CASSIEGTQYF. CDR3 DNA: TGCGCCAGCAGCATCGAGGGTACGCAGTATTTT.

This clone has a handful of counts. V is TRBV10-3 and J is TRBJ2-2; D gene unclear. Germline CDR1 is ENHRY and CDR2 is SYGVKD. The CDR3 is made up of 16 amino acids. Trimming left V 0 bases short and J 6 bases short, with 14 bases between. CDR3 nucleotides: TGTGCCATCAGTGAGTCGATCGGTAGCTTGGCCGGGGAGCTGTTTTTT. Residues: CAISESIGSLAGELFF.

The chain links TRBV18 to TRBJ2-1, with 7 bases that match TRBD1. In germline, CDR1 is KGHSH, CDR2 LQKENI. The V gene end was trimmed by 6 bases and the J gene end by 4 bases; junction bases not matched to a gene: 9. The CDR3 totals 15 residues. The CDR3 loop reads CASSQRQGDYNEQFF. The CDR3 bases are TGTGCCAGCTCCCAACGACAGGGAGATTACAATGAGCAGTTCTTC.

This clone was counted a single time. The gene calls are TRBV5-1 and TRBJ1-1, with TRBD1 as a possible D gene (5 bases). The CDR3 sequence is 14 residues long. The V end was cut by 6 bases, the J end by 6 bases, with 18 bases between. Germline-derived CDR1 and CDR2 are SGHRS and YFSETQ. DNA for the CDR3: TGCGCCAGCACACGAGACAGTGGTCGTGCTGAAGCTTTCTTT. This gives the protein CASTRDSGRAEAFF. The whole variable domain, remainder taken from reference TRBV5-1 and TRBJ1-1, is KAGVTQTPRYLIKTRGQQVTLSCSPISGHRSVSWYQQTPGQGLQFLFEYFSETQRNKGNFPGRFSGRQFSNSRSEMNVSTLELGDSALYLCASTRDSGRAEAFFGQGTRLTVV.

This clone was picked up a small number of times. The chain uses TRBV7-9 and TRBJ1-6; 7 bases map to TRBD1. The V gene end was trimmed by 5 bases and the J gene end by 0 bases; junction bases not matched to a gene: 7. Germline values: CDR1 SEHNR, CDR2 FQNEAQ (reference sequence). This CDR3 has 17 amino acids. This CDR3 is CASSRRQGSSYNSPLHF. The DNA for the CDR3 is TGTGCCAGCAGCCGAAGACAGGGAAGCTCCTATAATTCACCCCTCCACTTT.

This clone has a single count. The gene calls are TRBV18 and TRBJ2-7; 7 positions agree with TRBD2. This CDR3 is built from 13 residues. J was trimmed by 6 bases and V by 1 base; bases with no gene match: 3. Germline CDR1 KGHSH, CDR2 LQKENI. CDR3 amino acids: CASSPRGGTEQYF. DNA for the CDR3: TGTGCCAGCTCACCACGGGGGGGAACCGAGCAGTACTTC. The full variable domain, in which reference TRBV18 and TRBJ2-7 provide the parts outside the CDR3, is NAGVMQNPRHLVRRRGQEARLRCSPMKGHSHVYWYRQLPEEGLKFMVYLQKENIIDESGMPKERFSAEFPKEGPSILRIQQVVRGDSAAYFCASSPRGGTEQYFGPGTRLTVT.

This chain uses TRBV6-5 with TRBJ1-2, with D possibly being TRBD1 (5 bases). Trimming stripped 2 bases from V and 4 bases from J, with 8 bases between. Germline values: CDR1 MNHEY, CDR2 SVGAGI. The CDR3 consists of 13 residues. The CDR3 is CASSYDRFYGYTF. For the CDR3, the DNA is TGTGCCAGCAGTTACGACAGATTCTATGGCTACACCTTC.

V is TRBV28 and J is TRBJ2-2, with a weak D call TRBD2 (6 bases). This CDR3 is built from 13 residues. With 2 bases removed from V and 11 bases from J, the gap between germline ends came to 12 bases. Germline CDR1 is MDHEN and CDR2 is SYDVKM. The DNA for the CDR3 is TGTGCCAGCAGTTTAGATGGCGGGGCCGAGCTGTTTTTT. Residues: CASSLDGGAELFF.

The chain links TRBV6-2 or TRBV6-3 to TRBJ2-7; a possible D gene is TRBD1 (6 bases). Germline CDR1 reads MNHEY; CDR2 reads SVGEGT. V lost 6 bases, J lost 3 bases, and 12 bases lay in between. The CDR3 is 13 residues long. As DNA, the CDR3 is TGTGCCAGCAGCCTCTTAGGGGGCTACGAGCAGTACTTC. It specifies CASSLLGGYEQYF.

V usage is TRBV4-2 and J usage is TRBJ1-5, with 8 bases identical to TRBD1. There are 16 residues in the CDR3. The junction had 9 bases not matched to a gene; V was cut back by 4 bases and J by 4 bases. Germline CDR1 and CDR2: LGHNA and YNFKEQ. CDR3 nucleotides: TGTGCCAGCAGCCCAAGCCATAGGACAGGGAATCAGCCCCAGCATTTT. As protein: CASSPSHRTGNQPQHF.